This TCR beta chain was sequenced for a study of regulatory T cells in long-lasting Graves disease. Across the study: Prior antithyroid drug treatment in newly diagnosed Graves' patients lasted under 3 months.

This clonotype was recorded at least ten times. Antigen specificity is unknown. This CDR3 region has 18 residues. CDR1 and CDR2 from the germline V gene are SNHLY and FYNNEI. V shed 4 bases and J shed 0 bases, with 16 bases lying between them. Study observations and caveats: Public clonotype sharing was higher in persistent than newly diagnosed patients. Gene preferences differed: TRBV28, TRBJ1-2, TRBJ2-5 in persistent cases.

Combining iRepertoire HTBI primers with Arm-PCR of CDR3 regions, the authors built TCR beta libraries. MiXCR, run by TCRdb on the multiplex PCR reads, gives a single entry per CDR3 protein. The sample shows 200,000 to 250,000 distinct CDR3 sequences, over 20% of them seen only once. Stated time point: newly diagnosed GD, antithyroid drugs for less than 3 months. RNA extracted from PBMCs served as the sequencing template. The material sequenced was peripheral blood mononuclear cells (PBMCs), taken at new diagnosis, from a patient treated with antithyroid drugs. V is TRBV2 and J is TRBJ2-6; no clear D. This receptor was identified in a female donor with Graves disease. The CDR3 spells CASSAPGGRVSGANVLTF. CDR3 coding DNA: TGTGCCAGCAGTGCCCCGGGCGGAAGGGTCTCTGGGGCCAACGTCCTGACTTTC. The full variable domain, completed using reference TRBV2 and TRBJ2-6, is EPEVTQTPSHQVTQMGQEVILRCVPISNHLYFYWYRQILGQKVEFLVSFYNNEISEKSEIFDDQFSVERPDGSNFTLKIRSTKLEDSAMYFCASSAPGGRVSGANVLTFGAGSRLTVL.